The rows below give T cell receptor beta chains drawn from one sample of a study of T cell repertoires in cytomegalovirus infection. TCRdb itself ran the reads through MiXCR, one entry per CDR3 protein. The table lists 150,000 to 200,000 distinct CDR3 sequences, 17% of them singletons. Material for sequencing was CD8+ T cells from PBMCs. Source of these receptors: a human donor in good health (CMV status not recorded). Some clones in this sample may be carry-over from other donors' samples. The CDR3 runs from the conserved cysteine through the conserved F or W. A D gene is named only where the DNA matches it firmly. Expanded clones are given a class, and other clones once, few, many or no size at all.

j_gene: TRBJ2-7
abundance: few
d_gene: NA
v_gene: TRBV20-1
CDR3aa: CSAREQGGTYEQYF
CDR3nt: TGCAGTGCTAGGGAACAGGGAGGGACGTACGAGCAGTACTTC

j_gene: TRBJ2-7
abundance: NA
d_gene: TRBD2
v_gene: TRBV6-2/TRBV6-3
CDR3aa: CASSYGPRTSGISYEQYF
CDR3nt: TGTGCCAGCAGTTATGGACCAAGGACTAGCGGTATCTCCTACGAGCAGTACTTC

j_gene: TRBJ1-1
abundance: few
d_gene: TRBD1
v_gene: TRBV19
CDR3aa: CASRDRGLNTEAFF
CDR3nt: TGTGCCAGTAGAGACAGGGGGCTGAACACTGAAGCTTTCTTT

j_gene: TRBJ2-7
abundance: NA
d_gene: NA
v_gene: TRBV6-2/TRBV6-3
CDR3aa: CDSSPSGAYEQYF
CDR3nt: TGTGACAGCAGCCCTTCGGGGGCTTACGAGCAGTACTTC

j_gene: TRBJ2-6
abundance: NA
d_gene: TRBD1
v_gene: TRBV7-4
CDR3aa: CASSWRDRSLSSGANVLTF
CDR3nt: TGTGCCAGCAGCTGGAGGGACAGGAGTTTGAGCTCTGGGGCCAACGTCCTGACTTTC

j_gene: TRBJ2-2
abundance: NA
d_gene: TRBD2
v_gene: TRBV7-6
CDR3aa: CASSWGAGYGGELFF
CDR3nt: TGTGCCAGCAGCTGGGGAGCGGGGTACGGCGGGGAGCTGTTTTTT

j_gene: TRBJ2-7
abundance: many
d_gene: TRBD1
v_gene: TRBV6-6
CDR3aa: CASSYSAGTASYEQYF
CDR3nt: TGTGCCAGCAGTTACTCTGCCGGGACAGCGTCCTACGAGCAGTACTTC

j_gene: TRBJ2-2
abundance: NA
d_gene: NA
v_gene: TRBV15
CDR3aa: CATSDSPDTGELFF
CDR3nt: TGTGCCACCAGTGACAGCCCTGACACCGGGGAGCTGTTTTTT

j_gene: TRBJ2-5
abundance: NA
d_gene: TRBD1
v_gene: TRBV12-3/TRBV12-4
CDR3aa: CASSGRGRGETQYF
CDR3nt: TGTGCCAGCAGTGGCAGGGGGCGCGGGGAGACCCAGTACTTC

j_gene: TRBJ2-2
abundance: few
d_gene: NA
v_gene: TRBV5-5
CDR3aa: CASSWTDGELFF
CDR3nt: TGTGCCAGCAGCTGGACAGACGGGGAGCTGTTTTTT

j_gene: TRBJ2-3
abundance: NA
d_gene: NA
v_gene: TRBV7-9
CDR3aa: CASTRQGGGTDTQYF
CDR3nt: TGTGCCAGCACCCGTCAGGGCGGGGGCACAGATACGCAGTATTTT

j_gene: TRBJ1-1
abundance: few
d_gene: NA
v_gene: TRBV2
CDR3aa: CASTPSPPLNTEAFF
CDR3nt: TGTGCCAGCACCCCTTCCCCTCCACTGAACACTGAAGCTTTCTTT

j_gene: TRBJ2-1
abundance: few
d_gene: TRBD2
v_gene: TRBV20-1
CDR3aa: CSAERLAGDRVEQFF
CDR3nt: TGCAGTGCTGAGAGACTAGCGGGAGACCGAGTTGAGCAGTTCTTC

j_gene: TRBJ2-1
abundance: few
d_gene: NA
v_gene: TRBV4-3
CDR3aa: CASSQDPKGRGEQFF
CDR3nt: TGCGCCAGCAGCCAAGATCCGAAAGGGCGGGGTGAGCAGTTCTTC

j_gene: TRBJ2-1
abundance: NA
d_gene: NA
v_gene: TRBV20-1
CDR3aa: CSANAGLNYNEQFF
CDR3nt: TGCAGTGCTAACGCGGGATTGAACTACAATGAGCAGTTCTTC

j_gene: TRBJ2-7
abundance: few
d_gene: TRBD1
v_gene: TRBV5-6
CDR3aa: CACSPGQGAREQYF
CDR3nt: TGTGCCTGCAGCCCGGGACAGGGGGCGCGAGAGCAGTACTTC

j_gene: TRBJ2-1
abundance: few
d_gene: TRBD1
v_gene: TRBV11-2
CDR3aa: CASSTSPGQGFPWQFF
CDR3nt: TGTGCCAGCAGCACGTCCCCCGGACAGGGCTTCCCCTGGCAGTTCTTC

j_gene: TRBJ1-1
abundance: few
d_gene: TRBD1
v_gene: TRBV28
CDR3aa: CASSLPTGKNTEAFF
CDR3nt: TGTGCCAGCAGTCTCCCGACAGGGAAGAACACTGAAGCTTTCTTT

j_gene: TRBJ2-1
abundance: few
d_gene: TRBD2
v_gene: TRBV28
CDR3aa: CASSFAHREGLNEQFF
CDR3nt: TGTGCCAGCAGTTTCGCGCATCGGGAGGGCCTCAATGAGCAGTTCTTC

j_gene: TRBJ2-1
abundance: NA
d_gene: NA
v_gene: TRBV28
CDR3aa: CASSGFEQFF
CDR3nt: TGTGCCAGCAGCGGGTTTGAGCAGTTCTTC

j_gene: TRBJ2-7
abundance: few
d_gene: TRBD2
v_gene: TRBV28
CDR3aa: CASSYSRGREFYEQYF
CDR3nt: TGTGCCAGCAGTTACTCTAGAGGGCGGGAGTTCTACGAGCAGTACTTC

j_gene: TRBJ2-2
abundance: NA
d_gene: NA
v_gene: TRBV7-6
CDR3aa: CASSSPGRATGGELFF
CDR3nt: TGTGCCAGCAGCTCTCCGGGACGGGCAACTGGCGGGGAGCTGTTTTTT

j_gene: TRBJ2-7
abundance: NA
d_gene: NA
v_gene: TRBV28
CDR3aa: CASSLRPEGTYEQYF
CDR3nt: TGTGCCAGCAGTTTACGGCCCGAGGGCACCTACGAGCAGTACTTC

j_gene: TRBJ2-1
abundance: many
d_gene: NA
v_gene: TRBV6-2/TRBV6-3
CDR3aa: CASSYSLDSPNEQFF
CDR3nt: TGTGCCAGCAGTTACTCCTTGGACTCACCCAATGAGCAGTTCTTC

j_gene: TRBJ2-3
abundance: NA
d_gene: NA
v_gene: TRBV10-3
CDR3aa: CAISAGRPDADTQYF
CDR3nt: TGTGCCATCAGTGCGGGACGGCCGGACGCAGATACGCAGTATTTT

j_gene: TRBJ2-2
abundance: few
d_gene: NA
v_gene: TRBV20-1
CDR3aa: CSARADRTGELFF
CDR3nt: TGCAGTGCTAGAGCCGACCGGACCGGGGAGCTGTTTTTT

j_gene: TRBJ1-1
abundance: NA
d_gene: NA
v_gene: TRBV7-9
CDR3aa: CASSRSGEAFF
CDR3nt: TGTGCCAGCAGCAGGTCAGGTGAAGCTTTCTTT

j_gene: TRBJ1-1
abundance: few
d_gene: NA
v_gene: TRBV12-3/TRBV12-4
CDR3aa: CASRDSMNTEAFF
CDR3nt: TGTGCCAGCAGGGACAGTATGAACACTGAAGCTTTCTTT

j_gene: TRBJ1-5
abundance: NA
d_gene: NA
v_gene: TRBV7-2
CDR3aa: CASSLGGGAYQPQHF
CDR3nt: TGTGCCAGCAGCTTAGGTGGGGGGGCGTATCAGCCCCAGCATTTT

j_gene: TRBJ2-3
abundance: NA
d_gene: TRBD2
v_gene: TRBV24-1
CDR3aa: CATSDSGSGRAPDTQYF
CDR3nt: TGTGCCACCAGTGATTCGGGTAGCGGGAGGGCCCCAGATACGCAGTATTTT

j_gene: TRBJ2-7
abundance: NA
d_gene: TRBD1
v_gene: TRBV7-8
CDR3aa: CASSLEGQGGYEQYF
CDR3nt: TGTGCCAGCAGCTTAGAAGGACAGGGGGGCTACGAGCAGTACTTC

j_gene: TRBJ2-7
abundance: NA
d_gene: TRBD1
v_gene: TRBV20-1
CDR3aa: CSASTGAYEQYF
CDR3nt: TGCAGTGCTTCGACAGGGGCCTACGAGCAGTACTTC

j_gene: TRBJ1-2
abundance: few
d_gene: NA
v_gene: TRBV6-1
CDR3aa: CASSDGSNYGYTF
CDR3nt: TGTGCCAGCAGTGATGGGTCTAACTATGGCTACACCTTC

j_gene: TRBJ1-1
abundance: NA
d_gene: NA
v_gene: TRBV6-5
CDR3aa: CASSYDLNTEAFF
CDR3nt: TGTGCCAGCAGTTACGACTTGAACACTGAAGCTTTCTTT

j_gene: TRBJ2-7
abundance: NA
d_gene: TRBD2
v_gene: TRBV13
CDR3aa: CASSLALAGTYEQYF
CDR3nt: TGTGCCAGCAGCTTAGCTCTAGCGGGTACCTACGAGCAGTACTTC

j_gene: TRBJ2-2
abundance: NA
d_gene: NA
v_gene: TRBV28
CDR3aa: CASRIQDPSEELFF
CDR3nt: TGTGCCAGCAGAATCCAGGACCCCTCCGAGGAGCTGTTTTTT

j_gene: TRBJ1-1
abundance: few
d_gene: NA
v_gene: TRBV7-3
CDR3aa: CASSLIGGSDTEAFF
CDR3nt: TGTGCCAGCAGCTTAATAGGGGGGAGCGACACTGAAGCTTTCTTT

j_gene: TRBJ2-1
abundance: few
d_gene: TRBD2
v_gene: TRBV19
CDR3aa: CASSTLAGGLNEQFF
CDR3nt: TGTGCCAGTAGTACCCTAGCGGGGGGGCTGAATGAGCAGTTCTTC

j_gene: TRBJ1-1
abundance: few
d_gene: NA
v_gene: TRBV7-9
CDR3aa: CASSQRKVTEAFF
CDR3nt: TGTGCCAGCAGCCAGAGGAAGGTAACTGAAGCTTTCTTT

j_gene: TRBJ2-1
abundance: few
d_gene: NA
v_gene: TRBV7-6
CDR3aa: CASSSGVGNEQFF
CDR3nt: TGTGCCAGCAGCTCGGGGGTAGGGAATGAGCAGTTCTTC

j_gene: TRBJ2-7
abundance: NA
d_gene: TRBD1
v_gene: TRBV4-1
CDR3aa: CASSQDQGQVTYEQYF
CDR3nt: TGTGCCAGCAGCCAAGATCAGGGACAGGTTACCTACGAGCAGTACTTC

j_gene: TRBJ2-1
abundance: few
d_gene: NA
v_gene: TRBV7-9
CDR3aa: CASSPVARDLREQFF
CDR3nt: TGTGCCAGCAGCCCTGTGGCCCGGGACCTTCGTGAGCAGTTCTTC

j_gene: TRBJ1-5
abundance: NA
d_gene: NA
v_gene: TRBV28
CDR3aa: CASSLRPSSNQPQHF
CDR3nt: TGTGCCAGCAGTTTAAGACCGAGTAGCAATCAGCCCCAGCATTTT

j_gene: TRBJ1-2
abundance: NA
d_gene: NA
v_gene: TRBV7-8
CDR3aa: CASSLAGPSSYGYTF
CDR3nt: TGTGCCAGCAGCTTAGCGGGACCGAGCTCCTATGGCTACACCTTC

j_gene: TRBJ1-2
abundance: few
d_gene: NA
v_gene: TRBV7-2
CDR3aa: CASSLENYYGYTF
CDR3nt: TGTGCCAGCAGCTTAGAAAACTACTATGGCTACACCTTC

j_gene: TRBJ2-4
abundance: few
d_gene: NA
v_gene: TRBV29-1
CDR3aa: CSVVLSGAKNIQYF
CDR3nt: TGCAGCGTTGTTTTAAGCGGAGCCAAAAACATTCAGTACTTC

j_gene: TRBJ1-2
abundance: many
d_gene: TRBD1
v_gene: TRBV7-2
CDR3aa: CASSSSPGDRAQGYTF
CDR3nt: TGTGCCAGCAGCTCCTCCCCGGGGGACAGAGCTCAAGGCTACACCTTC

j_gene: TRBJ2-2
abundance: NA
d_gene: TRBD1
v_gene: TRBV7-3
CDR3aa: CASSYSGTGTGELFF
CDR3nt: TGTGCCAGCAGCTACTCCGGGACAGGGACCGGGGAGCTGTTTTTT

j_gene: TRBJ2-3
abundance: many
d_gene: TRBD2
v_gene: TRBV7-8
CDR3aa: CASSSLLSGPTDTQYF
CDR3nt: TGTGCCAGCAGCTCACTCCTTAGCGGGCCGACAGATACGCAGTATTTT

j_gene: TRBJ2-1
abundance: few
d_gene: TRBD2
v_gene: TRBV28
CDR3aa: CASAGLAAYNEQFF
CDR3nt: TGTGCCAGCGCCGGACTAGCGGCCTACAATGAGCAGTTCTTC

j_gene: TRBJ2-7
abundance: NA
d_gene: NA
v_gene: TRBV6-6
CDR3aa: CASSYRRPTYKQYF
CDR3nt: TGTGCCAGCAGTTACAGACGGCCTACCTACAAGCAGTACTTC

j_gene: TRBJ1-4
abundance: NA
d_gene: NA
v_gene: TRBV9
CDR3aa: CASSSSPGTPRREKLFF
CDR3nt: TGTGCCAGCAGCAGCAGCCCCGGGACACCTAGAAGGGAAAAACTGTTTTTT

j_gene: TRBJ2-3
abundance: NA
d_gene: NA
v_gene: TRBV6-2/TRBV6-3
CDR3aa: CASSYQDTTDTQYF
CDR3nt: TGTGCCAGCAGTTACCAAGACACCACAGATACGCAGTATTTT

j_gene: TRBJ2-7
abundance: NA
d_gene: TRBD2
v_gene: TRBV15
CDR3aa: CATSPLADIYEQYF
CDR3nt: TGTGCCACCAGCCCACTAGCGGACATCTACGAGCAGTACTTC

j_gene: TRBJ2-7
abundance: many
d_gene: NA
v_gene: TRBV7-2
CDR3aa: CASSLLGSQNRRYEQYF
CDR3nt: TGTGCCAGCAGCTTGTTGGGATCTCAGAACCGGAGGTACGAGCAGTACTTC

j_gene: TRBJ2-5
abundance: few
d_gene: TRBD2
v_gene: TRBV7-8
CDR3aa: CASSTGLAGYQETQYF
CDR3nt: TGTGCCAGCAGCACCGGACTAGCGGGGTACCAAGAGACCCAGTACTTC

j_gene: TRBJ2-5
abundance: NA
d_gene: NA
v_gene: TRBV7-3
CDR3aa: CASSLGSATQETQYF
CDR3nt: TGTGCCAGCAGCTTAGGGTCGGCGACGCAAGAGACCCAGTACTTC